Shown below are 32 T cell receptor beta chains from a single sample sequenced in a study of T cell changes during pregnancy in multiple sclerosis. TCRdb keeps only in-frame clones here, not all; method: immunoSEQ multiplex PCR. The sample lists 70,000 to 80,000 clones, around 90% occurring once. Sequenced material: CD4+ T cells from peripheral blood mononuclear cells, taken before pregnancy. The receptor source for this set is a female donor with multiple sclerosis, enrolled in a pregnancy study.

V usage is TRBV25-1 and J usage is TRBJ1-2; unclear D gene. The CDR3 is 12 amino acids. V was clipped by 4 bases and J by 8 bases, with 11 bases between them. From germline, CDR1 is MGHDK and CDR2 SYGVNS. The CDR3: CASSVGAGGYTF. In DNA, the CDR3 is TGTGCCAGCAGTGTGGGAGCGGGGGGCTACACCTTC.

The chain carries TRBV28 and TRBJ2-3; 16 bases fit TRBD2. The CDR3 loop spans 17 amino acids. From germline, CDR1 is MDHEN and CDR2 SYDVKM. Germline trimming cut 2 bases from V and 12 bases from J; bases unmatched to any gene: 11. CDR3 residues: CASSLIGTSGRVEGQYF. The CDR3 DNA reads TGTGCCAGCAGTTTAATAGGGACTAGCGGGAGGGTTGAGGGCCAGTATTTT.

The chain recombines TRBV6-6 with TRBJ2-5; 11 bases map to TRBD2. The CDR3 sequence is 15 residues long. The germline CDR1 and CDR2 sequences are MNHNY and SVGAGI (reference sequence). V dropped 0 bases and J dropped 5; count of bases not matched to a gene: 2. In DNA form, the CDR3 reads TGTGCCAGCAGTTACTCGGGACTAGCGGCGGAGACCCAGTACTTC. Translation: CASSYSGLAAETQYF.

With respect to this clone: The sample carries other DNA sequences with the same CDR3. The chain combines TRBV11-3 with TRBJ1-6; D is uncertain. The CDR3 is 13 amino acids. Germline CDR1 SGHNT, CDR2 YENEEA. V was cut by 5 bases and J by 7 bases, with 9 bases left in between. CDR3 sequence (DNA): TGTGCCAGCAGCGACACGGGGAATTCACCCCTCCACTTT. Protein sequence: CASSDTGNSPLHF.

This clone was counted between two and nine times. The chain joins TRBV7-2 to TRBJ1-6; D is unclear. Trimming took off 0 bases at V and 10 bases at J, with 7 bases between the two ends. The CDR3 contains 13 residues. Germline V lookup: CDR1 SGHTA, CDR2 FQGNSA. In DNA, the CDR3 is TGTGCCAGCAGCTTAGCGCACTGGTCACCCCTCCACTTT. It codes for CASSLAHWSPLHF.

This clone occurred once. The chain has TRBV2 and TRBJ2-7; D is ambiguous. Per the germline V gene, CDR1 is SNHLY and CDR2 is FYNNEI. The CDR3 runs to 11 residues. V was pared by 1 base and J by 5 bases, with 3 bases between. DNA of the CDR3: TGTGCCAGCAGTGAAGTTAACGAGCAGTACTTC. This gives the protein CASSEVNEQYF.

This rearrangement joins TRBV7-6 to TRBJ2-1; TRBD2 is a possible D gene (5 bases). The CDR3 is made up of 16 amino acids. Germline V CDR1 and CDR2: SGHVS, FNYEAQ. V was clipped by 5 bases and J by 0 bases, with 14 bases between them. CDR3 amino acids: CASSRRTGSSYNEQFF. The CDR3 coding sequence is TGTGCCAGCAGCCGCAGGACGGGAAGCTCCTACAATGAGCAGTTCTTC. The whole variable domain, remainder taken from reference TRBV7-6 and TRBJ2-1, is GAGVSQSPRYKVTKRGQDVALRCDPISGHVSLYWYRQALGQGPEFLTYFNYEAQQDKSGLPNDRFSAERPEGSISTLTIQRTEQRDSAMYRCASSRRTGSSYNEQFFGPGTRLTVL.

For the CDR3, the DNA is TGTGCCTGGAGTCCGGGACATTCTAATTCACCCCTCCACTTT. Its translation: CAWSPGHSNSPLHF. The rearrangement joins TRBV30 to TRBJ1-6, with D perhaps TRBD1 (6 bases). CDR1 is GTSNPN, CDR2 SVGIG, per germline (reference sequence). V was pared by 2 bases and J by 6 bases, with 11 bases between. This CDR3 spans 14 amino acids.

As DNA, the CDR3 is TGTGCCAGCAGCTCTTTGGGGGGGAGCTCCTACAATGAGCAGTTCTTC. It specifies CASSSLGGSSYNEQFF. V and J are TRBV7-3 and TRBJ2-1; 7 bases are a match to TRBD2. J was trimmed by 0 bases and V by 4 bases; bases with no gene match: 6. Germline V gene lookup returns CDR1 SGHTA and CDR2 FQGTGA. The CDR3 covers 16 residues. Full variable domain (missing parts from reference TRBV7-3 and TRBJ2-1): GAGVSQTPSNKVTEKGKYVELRCDPISGHTALYWYRQSLGQGPEFLIYFQGTGAADDSGLPNDRFFAVRPEGSVSTLKIQRTERGDSAVYLCASSSLGGSSYNEQFFGPGTRLTVL.

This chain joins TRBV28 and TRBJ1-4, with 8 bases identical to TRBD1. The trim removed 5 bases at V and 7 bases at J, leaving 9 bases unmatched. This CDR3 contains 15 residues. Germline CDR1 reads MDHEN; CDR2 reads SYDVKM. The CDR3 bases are TGTGCCAGCAGTCCTTCCGGGACAGGTGGTGAAAAACTGTTTTTT. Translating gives CASSPSGTGGEKLFF.

CDR3 protein: CASSVGVGVGSPLHF. As DNA, the CDR3 is TGTGCCAGCAGCGTAGGGGTAGGGGTTGGTTCACCCCTCCACTTT. This chain joins TRBV9 and TRBJ1-6; D is possibly TRBD1 (5 bases). This CDR3 has 15 amino acids. The germline V gene encodes CDR1 SGDLS and CDR2 YYNGEE. Between the trimmed V and J ends, which lost 0 bases and 9 bases, there was a span of 13 bases.

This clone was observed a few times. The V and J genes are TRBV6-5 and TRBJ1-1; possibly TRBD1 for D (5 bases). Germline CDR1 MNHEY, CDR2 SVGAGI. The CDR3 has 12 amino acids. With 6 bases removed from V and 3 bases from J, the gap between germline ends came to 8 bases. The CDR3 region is CASSQQDTEAFF. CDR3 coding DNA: TGTGCCAGCAGCCAACAGGACACTGAAGCTTTCTTT.

CDR3 bases: TGTGCCAGCAGTGCAGGGGGCCGGACAACTGAAGCTTTCTTT. This gives the protein CASSAGGRTTEAFF. The chain combines TRBV2 with TRBJ1-1, with TRBD1 matching over 8 bases. Germline V lookup: CDR1 SNHLY, CDR2 FYNNEI. This CDR3 comprises 14 residues. The V gene end was trimmed by 4 bases and the J gene end by 5 bases; junction bases not matched to a gene: 6.

The CDR3 is CASTRGGQGWETQYF. CDR3 DNA: TGTGCCAGCACCCGGGGGGGACAGGGGTGGGAGACCCAGTACTTC. The chain is built from TRBV6-1 and TRBJ2-5, with 10 positions matching TRBD1. This CDR3 comprises 15 residues. With 7 bases clipped from V and 5 bases from J, the junction kept 10 bases outside the gene matches. Germline lookup yields CDR1 MNHNS and CDR2 SASEGT.

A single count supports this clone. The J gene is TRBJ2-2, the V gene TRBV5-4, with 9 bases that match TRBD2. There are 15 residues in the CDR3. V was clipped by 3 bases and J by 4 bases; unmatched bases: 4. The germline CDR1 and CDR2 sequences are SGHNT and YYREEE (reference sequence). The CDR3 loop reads CASSWHSGGTGELFF. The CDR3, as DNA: TGTGCCAGCAGCTGGCATAGCGGGGGCACCGGGGAGCTGTTTTTT.

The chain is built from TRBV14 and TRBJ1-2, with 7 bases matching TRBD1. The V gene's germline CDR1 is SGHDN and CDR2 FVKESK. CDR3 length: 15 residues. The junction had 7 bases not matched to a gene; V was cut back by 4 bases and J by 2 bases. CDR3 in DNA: TGTGCCAGCAGCCTAGGGGGACAGAGAAACTATGGCTACACCTTC. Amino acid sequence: CASSLGGQRNYGYTF.

In DNA form, the CDR3 reads TGTGCCAGCAGTGTGACAGGGAGCAATCAGCCCCAGCATTTT. Protein product: CASSVTGSNQPQHF. The chain links TRBV6-1 to TRBJ1-5, with TRBD1 matching over 7 bases. Germline assignment: CDR1 MNHNS and CDR2 SASEGT. Trimming cost V 4 bases and J 1 base; bases outside gene matches: 1. There are 14 residues in the CDR3.

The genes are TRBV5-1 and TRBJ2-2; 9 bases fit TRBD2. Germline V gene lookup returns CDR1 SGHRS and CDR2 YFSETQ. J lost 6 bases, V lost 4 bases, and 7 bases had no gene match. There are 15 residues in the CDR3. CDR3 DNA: TGCGCCAGCAGCCCGATAGCGGGAGTAGCCGGGGAGCTGTTTTTT. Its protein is CASSPIAGVAGELFF.

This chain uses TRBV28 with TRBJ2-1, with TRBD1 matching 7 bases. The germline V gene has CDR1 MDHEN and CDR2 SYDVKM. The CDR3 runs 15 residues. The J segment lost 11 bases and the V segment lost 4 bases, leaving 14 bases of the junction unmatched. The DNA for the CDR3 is TGTGCCAGCAGTTCAACCACCGGGACAGTGAATAAGCAGTTCTTC. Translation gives CASSSTTGTVNKQFF. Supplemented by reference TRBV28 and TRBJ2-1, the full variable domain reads DVKVTQSSRYLVKRTGEKVFLECVQDMDHENMFWYRQDPGLGLRLIYFSYDVKMKEKGDIPEGYSVSREKKERFSLILESASTNQTSMYLCASSSTTGTVNKQFFGPGTRLTVL.

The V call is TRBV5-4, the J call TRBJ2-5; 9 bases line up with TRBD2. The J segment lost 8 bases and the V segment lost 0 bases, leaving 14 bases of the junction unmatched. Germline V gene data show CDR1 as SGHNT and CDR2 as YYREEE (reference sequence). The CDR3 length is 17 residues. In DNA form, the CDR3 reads TGTGCCAGCAGCTTGGCCGGCGGGAGGGCCCGCCCGCGAACCCAGTACTTC. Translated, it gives CASSLAGGRARPRTQYF.

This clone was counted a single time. The chain's CDR3 is CASSLGFFPGLAGGSGQFF. The CDR3 region has the DNA TGTGCCAGCAGCTTAGGTTTTTTTCCGGGACTAGCGGGGGGATCGGGGCAGTTCTTC. This chain links TRBV7-2 with TRBJ2-1; TRBD2 matches at 15 bases. Germline loops: CDR1 SGHTA, CDR2 FQGNSA. The CDR3 spans 19 residues. J was trimmed by 12 bases and V by 1 base; bases with no gene match: 16.

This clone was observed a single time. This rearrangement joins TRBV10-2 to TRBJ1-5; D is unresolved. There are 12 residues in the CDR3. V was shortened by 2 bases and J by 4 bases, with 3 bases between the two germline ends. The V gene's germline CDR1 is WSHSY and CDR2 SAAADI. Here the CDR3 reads CASSEPNQPQHF. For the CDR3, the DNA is TGCGCCAGCAGTGAGCCAAATCAGCCCCAGCATTTT.

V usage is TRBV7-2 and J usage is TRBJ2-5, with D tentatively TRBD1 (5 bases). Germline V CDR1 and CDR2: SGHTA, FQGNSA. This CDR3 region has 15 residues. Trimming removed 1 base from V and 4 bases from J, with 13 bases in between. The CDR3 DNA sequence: TGTGCCAGCAGCTTAGGGCAGGGTGCGAGAGAGACCCAGTACTTC. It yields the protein CASSLGQGARETQYF.

The DNA for the CDR3 is TGTGCCAGCAGTTTAGAGTCCCTCACGCAGTATTTT. This gives the protein CASSLESLTQYF. This chain links TRBV28 with TRBJ2-3; D call uncertain. V was cut by 2 bases and J by 9 bases, with 9 bases left in between. Germline CDR1 reads MDHEN; CDR2 reads SYDVKM. This CDR3 spans 12 amino acids.

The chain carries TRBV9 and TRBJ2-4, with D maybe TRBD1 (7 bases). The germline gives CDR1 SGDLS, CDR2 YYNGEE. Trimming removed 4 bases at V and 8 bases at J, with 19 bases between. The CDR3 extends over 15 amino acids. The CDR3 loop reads CASSPLRGERDIQYF. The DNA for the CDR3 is TGTGCCAGCAGCCCTCTCAGGGGGGAGAGGGACATTCAGTACTTC. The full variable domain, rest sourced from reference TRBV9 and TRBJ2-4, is DSGVTQTPKHLITATGQRVTLRCSPRSGDLSVYWYQQSLDQGLQFLIQYYNGEERAKGNILERFSAQQFPDLHSELNLSSLELGDSALYFCASSPLRGERDIQYFGAGTRLSVL.

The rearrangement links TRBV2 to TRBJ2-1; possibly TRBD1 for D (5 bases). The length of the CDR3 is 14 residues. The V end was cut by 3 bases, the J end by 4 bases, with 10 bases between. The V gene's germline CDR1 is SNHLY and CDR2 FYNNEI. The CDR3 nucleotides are TGTGCCAGCAGTGACAGGGCAGTTTACAATGAGCAGTTCTTC. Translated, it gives CASSDRAVYNEQFF.

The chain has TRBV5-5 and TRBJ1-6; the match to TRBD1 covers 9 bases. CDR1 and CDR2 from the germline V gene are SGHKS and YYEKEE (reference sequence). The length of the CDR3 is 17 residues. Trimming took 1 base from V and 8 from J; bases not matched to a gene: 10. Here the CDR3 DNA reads TGTGCCAGCAGCTTGCCCTCTACAGGGGGCGTCGATTCACCCCTCCACTTT. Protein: CASSLPSTGGVDSPLHF.

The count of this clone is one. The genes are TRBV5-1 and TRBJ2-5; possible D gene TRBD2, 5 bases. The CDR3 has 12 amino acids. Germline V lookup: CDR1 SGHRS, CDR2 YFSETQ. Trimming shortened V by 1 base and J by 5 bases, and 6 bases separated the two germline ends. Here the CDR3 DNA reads TGCGCCAGCAGCTTGCAGCGGGAGACCCAGTACTTC. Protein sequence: CASSLQRETQYF.

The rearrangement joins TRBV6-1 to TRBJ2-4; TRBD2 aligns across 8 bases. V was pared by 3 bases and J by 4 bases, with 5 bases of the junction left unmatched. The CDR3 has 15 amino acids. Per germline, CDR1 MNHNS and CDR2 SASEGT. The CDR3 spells CASSDAGRGKNIQYF. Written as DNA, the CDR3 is TGTGCCAGCAGTGACGCCGGGAGGGGTAAAAACATTCAGTACTTC.

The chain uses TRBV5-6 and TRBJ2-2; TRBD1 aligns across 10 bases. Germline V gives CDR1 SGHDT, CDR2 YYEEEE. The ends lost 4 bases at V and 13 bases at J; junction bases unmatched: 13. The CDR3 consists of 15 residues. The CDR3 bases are TGTGCCAGCAGCATCACCGGGACAGGGGACATTGGGCTGTTTTTT. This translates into CASSITGTGDIGLFF.

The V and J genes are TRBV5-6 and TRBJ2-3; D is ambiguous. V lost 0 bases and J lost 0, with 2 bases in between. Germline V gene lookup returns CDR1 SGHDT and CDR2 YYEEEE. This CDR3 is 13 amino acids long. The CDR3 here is CASSLASTDTQYF. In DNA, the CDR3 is TGTGCCAGCAGCTTGGCTAGCACAGATACGCAGTATTTT.

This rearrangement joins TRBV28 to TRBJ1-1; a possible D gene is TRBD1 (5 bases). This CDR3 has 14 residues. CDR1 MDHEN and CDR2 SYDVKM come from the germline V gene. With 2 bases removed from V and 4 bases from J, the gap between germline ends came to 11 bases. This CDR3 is CASSLRGVGTEAFF. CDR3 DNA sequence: TGTGCCAGCAGTTTACGGGGGGTCGGCACTGAAGCTTTCTTT.